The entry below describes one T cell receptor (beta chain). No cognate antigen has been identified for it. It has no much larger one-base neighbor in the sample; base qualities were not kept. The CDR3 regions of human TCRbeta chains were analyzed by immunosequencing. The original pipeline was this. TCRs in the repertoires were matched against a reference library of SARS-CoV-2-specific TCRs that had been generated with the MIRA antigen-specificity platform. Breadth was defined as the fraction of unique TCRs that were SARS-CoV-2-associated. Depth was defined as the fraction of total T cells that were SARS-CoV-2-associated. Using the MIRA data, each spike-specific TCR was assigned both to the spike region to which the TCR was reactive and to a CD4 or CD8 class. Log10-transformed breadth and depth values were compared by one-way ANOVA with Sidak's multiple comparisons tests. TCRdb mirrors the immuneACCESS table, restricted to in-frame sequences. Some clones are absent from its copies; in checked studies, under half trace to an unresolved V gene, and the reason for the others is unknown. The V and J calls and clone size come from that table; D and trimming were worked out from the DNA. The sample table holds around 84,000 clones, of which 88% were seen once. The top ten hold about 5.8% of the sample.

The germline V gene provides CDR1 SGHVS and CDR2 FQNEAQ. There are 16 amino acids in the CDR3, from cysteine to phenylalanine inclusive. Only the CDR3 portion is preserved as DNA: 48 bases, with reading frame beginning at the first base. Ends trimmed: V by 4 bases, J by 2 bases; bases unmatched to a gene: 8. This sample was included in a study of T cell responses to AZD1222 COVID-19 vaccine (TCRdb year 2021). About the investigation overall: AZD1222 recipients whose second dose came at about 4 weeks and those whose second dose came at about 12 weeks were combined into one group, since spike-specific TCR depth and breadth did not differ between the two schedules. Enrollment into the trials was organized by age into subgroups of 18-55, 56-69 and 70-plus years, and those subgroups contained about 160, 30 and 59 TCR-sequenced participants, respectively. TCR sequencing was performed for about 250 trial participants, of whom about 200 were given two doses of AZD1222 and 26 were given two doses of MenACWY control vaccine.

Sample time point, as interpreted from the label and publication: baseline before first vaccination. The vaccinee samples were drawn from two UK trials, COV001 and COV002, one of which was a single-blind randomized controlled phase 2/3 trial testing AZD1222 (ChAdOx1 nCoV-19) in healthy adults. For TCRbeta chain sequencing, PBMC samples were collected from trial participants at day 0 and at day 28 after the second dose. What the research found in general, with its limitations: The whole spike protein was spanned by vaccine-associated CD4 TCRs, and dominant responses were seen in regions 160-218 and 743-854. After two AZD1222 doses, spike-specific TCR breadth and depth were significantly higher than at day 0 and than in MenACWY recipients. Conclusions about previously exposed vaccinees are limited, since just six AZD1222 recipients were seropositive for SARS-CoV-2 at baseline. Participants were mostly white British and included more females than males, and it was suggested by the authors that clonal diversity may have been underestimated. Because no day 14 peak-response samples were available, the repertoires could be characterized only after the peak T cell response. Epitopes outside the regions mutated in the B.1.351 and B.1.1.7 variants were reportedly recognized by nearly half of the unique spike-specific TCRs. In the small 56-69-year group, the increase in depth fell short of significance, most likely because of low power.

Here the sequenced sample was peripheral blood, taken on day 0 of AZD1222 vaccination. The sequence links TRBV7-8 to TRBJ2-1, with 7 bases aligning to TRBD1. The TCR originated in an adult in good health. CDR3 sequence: CASSSYRGITYNEQFF. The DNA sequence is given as TGTGCCAGCAGCTCTTACAGGGGCATCACCTACAATGAGCAGTTCTTC.